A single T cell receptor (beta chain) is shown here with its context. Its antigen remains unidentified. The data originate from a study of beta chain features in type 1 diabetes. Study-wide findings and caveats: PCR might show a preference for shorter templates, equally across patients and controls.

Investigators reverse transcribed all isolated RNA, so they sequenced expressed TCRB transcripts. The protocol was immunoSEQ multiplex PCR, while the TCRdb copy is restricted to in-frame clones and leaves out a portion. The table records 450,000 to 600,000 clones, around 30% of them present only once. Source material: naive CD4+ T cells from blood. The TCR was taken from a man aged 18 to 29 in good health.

CDR3 DNA: TGTGCCAGCAGTTTACCGATTAGGACCGTTCAGTACTTC. Encoded protein: CASSLPIRTVQYF. The chain joins TRBV28 to TRBJ2-4; D ambiguous. Germline V gene sequence: CDR1 MDHEN, CDR2 SYDVKM. Trimming shortened V by 2 bases and J by 11 bases, and 13 bases separated the two germline ends. This CDR3 region has 13 residues. Looking up the rest from reference TRBV28 and TRBJ2-4 gives the full variable domain: DVKVTQSSRYLVKRTGEKVFLECVQDMDHENMFWYRQDPGLGLRLIYFSYDVKMKEKGDIPEGYSVSREKKERFSLILESASTNQTSMYLCASSLPIRTVQYFGAGTRLSVL.